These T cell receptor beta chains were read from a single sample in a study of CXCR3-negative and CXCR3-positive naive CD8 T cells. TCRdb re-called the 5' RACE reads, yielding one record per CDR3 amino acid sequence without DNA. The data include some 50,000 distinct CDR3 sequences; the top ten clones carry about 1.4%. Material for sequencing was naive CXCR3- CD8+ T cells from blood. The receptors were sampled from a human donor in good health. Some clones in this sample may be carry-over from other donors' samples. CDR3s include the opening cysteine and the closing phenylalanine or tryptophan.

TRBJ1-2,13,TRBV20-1,CNARDPGGYGYTF
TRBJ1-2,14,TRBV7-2,CASSQWGANYGYTF
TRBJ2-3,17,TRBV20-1,CSAQNPIHDRWADTQYF
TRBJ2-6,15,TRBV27,CASSSGQAGANVLTF
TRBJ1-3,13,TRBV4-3,CASSQEFGNTIYF
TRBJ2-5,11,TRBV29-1,CSLGQEETQYF
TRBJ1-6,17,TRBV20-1,CSARDLGEGALNSPLHF
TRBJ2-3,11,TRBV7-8,CASSLSDTQYF
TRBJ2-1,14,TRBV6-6,CASSYVSGHNEQFF
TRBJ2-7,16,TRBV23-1,CASSQWFGDVSYEQYF
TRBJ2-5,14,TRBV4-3,CASSQKQGQETQYF
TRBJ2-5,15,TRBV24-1,CATSDLGQSQETQYF
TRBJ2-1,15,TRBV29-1,CSVEASGRRANEQFF
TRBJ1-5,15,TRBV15,CATSWEGGGYQPQHF
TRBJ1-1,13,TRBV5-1,CASSLEQNTEAFF
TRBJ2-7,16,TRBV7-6,CASSLLNGDEEYEQYF
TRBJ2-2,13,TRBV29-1,CSVEKKSAGELFF
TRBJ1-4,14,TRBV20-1,CSAREGYNDEKLFF
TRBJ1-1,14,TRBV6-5,CASRQGLSNTEAFF
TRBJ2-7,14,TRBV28,CASRPTSATYEQYF
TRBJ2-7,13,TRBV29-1,CSVGTGGPGEQYF
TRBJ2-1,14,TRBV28,CASSYWTGYNEQFF
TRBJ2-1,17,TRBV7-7,CASSSHSGYSSYNEQFF
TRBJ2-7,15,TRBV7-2,CASSLTSGETYEQYF
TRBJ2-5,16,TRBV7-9,CASSTTLAPQAETQYF
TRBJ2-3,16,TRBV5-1,CASSSGTSGLTDTQYF
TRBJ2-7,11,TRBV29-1,CSVEESYEQYF
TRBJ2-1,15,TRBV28,CASSPGQVNYNEQFF